The 5 T cell receptor beta chains reported below all come from one sample, sequenced in a study of control samples from healthy donors and cancer patients. Generated by immunoSEQ multiplex PCR, the TCRdb table keeps only in-frame clones and is missing some. This repertoire shows about 59,000 clones, 92% found once; its top ten account for approximately 1.5%. The sample taken for sequencing was PBMCs. Receptor source: a man between 35 and 55 years old with colorectal cancer.

V is TRBV15 and J is TRBJ1-1, with D unresolved. The CDR3 extends over 13 amino acids. Per germline, CDR1 LNHNV and CDR2 YYDKDF (reference sequence). V dropped 2 bases and J dropped 5 bases, with 9 bases sitting between them. The CDR3 loop is CATSRSWGTEAFF. In nucleotides, the CDR3 is TGTGCCACCAGCAGATCCTGGGGAACTGAAGCTTTCTTT. The full variable domain, with the rest looked up from reference TRBV15 and TRBJ1-1, is DAMVIQNPRYQVTQFGKPVTLSCSQTLNHNVMYWYQQKSSQAPKLLFHYYDKDFNNEADTPDNFQSRRPNTSFCFLDIRSPGLGDTAMYLCATSRSWGTEAFFGQGTRLTVV.

CDR3 in amino acids: CASSLGVGVSGANVLTF. The CDR3, as DNA: TGTGCCAGCAGCTTAGGGGTAGGGGTTTCTGGGGCCAACGTCCTGACTTTC. The chain is built from TRBV7-9 and TRBJ2-6; TRBD1 might be the D (5 bases). The CDR3 length is 17 residues. Between the trimmed V and J ends, which lost 1 base and 1 base, there was a span of 11 bases. The germline gives CDR1 SEHNR, CDR2 FQNEAQ (reference sequence).

The rearrangement links TRBV5-6 to TRBJ1-1; TRBD1 might be the D (5 bases). V lost 0 bases to trimming and J lost 5 bases, with 23 bases between them. Germline CDR1 and CDR2: SGHDT and YYEEEE. The CDR3 totals 18 residues. The DNA for the CDR3 is TGTGCCAGCAGCTTGGATGTGGGGGGACCAACAGTGGTTACTGAAGCTTTCTTT. Translated, it gives CASSLDVGGPTVVTEAFF.

The chain employs TRBV24-1 and TRBJ1-1; a possible D gene is TRBD1 (5 bases). Germline values: CDR1 KGHDR, CDR2 SFDVKD. The CDR3 is 13 residues long. Trimming left V 3 bases short and J 8 bases short, with 12 bases between. CDR3 in DNA: TGTGCCACCAGTGATCCGGGGACTTTAGAAGCTTTCTTT. It yields the protein CATSDPGTLEAFF.

The rearrangement joins TRBV9 to TRBJ2-1, with 10 bases that match TRBD2. CDR3 length: 16 amino acids. Per germline, CDR1 SGDLS and CDR2 YYNGEE. V lost 2 bases, J lost 4 bases, and 6 bases stayed unmatched. CDR3 protein: CASSVSSGGEYNEQFF. The CDR3 nucleotides read TGTGCCAGCAGCGTGTCAAGCGGGGGGGAATACAATGAGCAGTTCTTC.